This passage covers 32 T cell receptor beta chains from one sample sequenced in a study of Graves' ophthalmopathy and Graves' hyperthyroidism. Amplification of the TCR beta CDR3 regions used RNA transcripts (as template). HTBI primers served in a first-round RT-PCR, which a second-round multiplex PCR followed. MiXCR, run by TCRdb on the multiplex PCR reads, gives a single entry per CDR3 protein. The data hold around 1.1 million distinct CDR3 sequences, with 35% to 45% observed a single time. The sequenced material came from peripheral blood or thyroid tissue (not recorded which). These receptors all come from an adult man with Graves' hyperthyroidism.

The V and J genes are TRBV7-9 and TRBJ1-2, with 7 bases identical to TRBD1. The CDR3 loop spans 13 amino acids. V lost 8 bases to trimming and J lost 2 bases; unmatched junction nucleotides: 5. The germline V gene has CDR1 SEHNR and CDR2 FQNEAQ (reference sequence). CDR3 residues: CASSKGANYGYTF. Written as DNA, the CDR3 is TGTGCCAGCTCGAAGGGGGCGAACTATGGCTACACCTTC.

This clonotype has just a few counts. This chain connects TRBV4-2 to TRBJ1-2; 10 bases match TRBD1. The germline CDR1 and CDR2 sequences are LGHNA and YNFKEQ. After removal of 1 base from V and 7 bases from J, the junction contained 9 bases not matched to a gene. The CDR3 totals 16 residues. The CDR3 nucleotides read TGTGCCAGCAGCCAAGGCGGGGGGACAGGGGCTGTTGGCTACACCTTC. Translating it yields CASSQGGGTGAVGYTF.

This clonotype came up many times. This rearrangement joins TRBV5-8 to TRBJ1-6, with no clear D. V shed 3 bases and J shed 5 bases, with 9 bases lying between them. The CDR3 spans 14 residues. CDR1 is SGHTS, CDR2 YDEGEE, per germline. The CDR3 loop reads CASSSGPNNSPLHF. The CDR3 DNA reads TGTGCCAGCAGCTCCGGCCCCAATAATTCACCCCTCCACTTT.

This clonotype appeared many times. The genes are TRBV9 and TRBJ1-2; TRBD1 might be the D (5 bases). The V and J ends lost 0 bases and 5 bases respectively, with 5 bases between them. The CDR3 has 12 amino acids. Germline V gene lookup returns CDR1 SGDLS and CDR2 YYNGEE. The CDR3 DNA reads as TGTGCCAGCAGCGTAGGGGGGTATGGCTACACCTTC. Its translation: CASSVGGYGYTF.

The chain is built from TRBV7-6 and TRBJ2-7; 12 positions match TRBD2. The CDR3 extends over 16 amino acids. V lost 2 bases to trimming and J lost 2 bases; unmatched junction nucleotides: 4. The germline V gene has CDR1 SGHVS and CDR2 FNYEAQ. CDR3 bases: TGTGCCAGCAGCTTACATTGGACTAGCGGGGCCTACGAGCAGTACTTC. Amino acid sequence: CASSLHWTSGAYEQYF.

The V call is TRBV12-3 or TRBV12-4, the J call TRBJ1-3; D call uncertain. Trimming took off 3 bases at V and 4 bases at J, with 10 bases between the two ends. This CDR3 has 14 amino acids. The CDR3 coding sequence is TGTGCCAGCAGTTTTAGGGCAGACGGAAACACCATATATTTT. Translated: CASSFRADGNTIYF.

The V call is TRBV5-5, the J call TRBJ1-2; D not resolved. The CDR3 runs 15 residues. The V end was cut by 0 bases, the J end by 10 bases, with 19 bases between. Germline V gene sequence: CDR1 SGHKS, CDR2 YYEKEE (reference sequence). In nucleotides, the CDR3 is TGTGCCAGCAGCTTGGTAGCAAGGTCCAGTAACGACTACACCTTC. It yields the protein CASSLVARSSNDYTF.

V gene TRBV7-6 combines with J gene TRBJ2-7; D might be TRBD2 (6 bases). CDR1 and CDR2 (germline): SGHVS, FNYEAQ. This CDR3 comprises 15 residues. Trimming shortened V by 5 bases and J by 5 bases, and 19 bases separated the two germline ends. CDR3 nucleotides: TGTGCCAGCAGCCTCACACTAGCCTCGCGTCACGAGCAGTACTTC. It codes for CASSLTLASRHEQYF.

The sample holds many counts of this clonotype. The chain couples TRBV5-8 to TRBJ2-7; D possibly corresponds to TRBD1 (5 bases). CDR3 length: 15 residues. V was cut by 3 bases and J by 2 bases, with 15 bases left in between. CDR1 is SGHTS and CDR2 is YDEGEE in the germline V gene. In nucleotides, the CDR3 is TGTGCCAGCAGCTATCGAGACAGACAACCCTACGAGCAGTACTTC. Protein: CASSYRDRQPYEQYF. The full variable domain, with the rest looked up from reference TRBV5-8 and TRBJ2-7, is EAGVTQSPTHLIKTRGQQATLRCSPISGHTSVYWYQQALGLGLQFLLWYDEGEERNRGNFPPRFSGRQFPNYSSELNVNALELEDSALYLCASSYRDRQPYEQYFGPGTRLTVT.

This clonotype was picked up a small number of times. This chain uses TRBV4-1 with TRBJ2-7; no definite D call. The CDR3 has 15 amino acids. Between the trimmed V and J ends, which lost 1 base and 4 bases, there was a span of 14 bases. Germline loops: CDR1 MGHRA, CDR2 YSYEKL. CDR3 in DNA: TGCGCCAGCAGCCAAGTTCTGGCCATTGGGTACGAGCAGTACTTC. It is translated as CASSQVLAIGYEQYF.

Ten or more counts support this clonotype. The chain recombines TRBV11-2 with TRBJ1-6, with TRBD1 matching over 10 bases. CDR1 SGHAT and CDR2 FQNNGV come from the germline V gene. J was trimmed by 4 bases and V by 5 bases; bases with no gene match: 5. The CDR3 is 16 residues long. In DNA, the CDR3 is TGTGCCAGCAGCGAGGGACAGGGGAAGTATAATTCACCCCTCCACTTT. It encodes CASSEGQGKYNSPLHF.

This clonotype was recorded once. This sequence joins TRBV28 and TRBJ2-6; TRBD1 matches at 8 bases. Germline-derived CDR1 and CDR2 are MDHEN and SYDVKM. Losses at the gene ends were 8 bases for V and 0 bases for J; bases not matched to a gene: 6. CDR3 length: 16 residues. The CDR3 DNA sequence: TGTGCCAGCGGACAGGGAGGATTCTCTGGGGCCAACGTCCTGACTTTC. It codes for CASGQGGFSGANVLTF.

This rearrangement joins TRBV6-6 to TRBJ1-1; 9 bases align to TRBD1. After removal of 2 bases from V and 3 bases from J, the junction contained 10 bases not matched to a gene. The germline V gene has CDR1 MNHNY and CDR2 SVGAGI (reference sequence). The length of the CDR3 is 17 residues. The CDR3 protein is CASSYTTGGSGHTEAFF. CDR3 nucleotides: TGTGCCAGCAGTTACACAACAGGGGGCAGCGGGCACACTGAAGCTTTCTTT.

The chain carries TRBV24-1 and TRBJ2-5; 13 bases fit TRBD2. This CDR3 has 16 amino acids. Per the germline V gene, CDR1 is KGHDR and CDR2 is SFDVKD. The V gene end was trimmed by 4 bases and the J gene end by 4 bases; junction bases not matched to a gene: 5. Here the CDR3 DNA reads TGTGCCACCAGTGACACGGGACTAGCGGGACGAGAGACCCAGTACTTC. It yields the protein CATSDTGLAGRETQYF.

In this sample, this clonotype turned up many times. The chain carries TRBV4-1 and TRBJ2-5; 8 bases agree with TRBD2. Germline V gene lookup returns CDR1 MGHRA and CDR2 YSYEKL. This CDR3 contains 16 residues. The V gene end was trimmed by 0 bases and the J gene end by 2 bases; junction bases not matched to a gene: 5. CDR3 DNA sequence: TGCGCCAGCAGCCAAGATCGGCCGGGGGGGCAAGAGACCCAGTACTTC. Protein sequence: CASSQDRPGGQETQYF.

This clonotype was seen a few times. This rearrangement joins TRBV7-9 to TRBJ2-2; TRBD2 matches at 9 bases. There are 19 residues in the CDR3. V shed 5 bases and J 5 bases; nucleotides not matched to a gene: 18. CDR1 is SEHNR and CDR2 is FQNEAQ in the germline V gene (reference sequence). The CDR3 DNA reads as TGTGCCAGCAGCGGCCGGGCGACTAGCGGAAAAACTCGGACCGGGGAGCTGTTTTTT. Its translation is CASSGRATSGKTRTGELFF. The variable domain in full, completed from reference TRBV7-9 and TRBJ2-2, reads DTGVSQNPRHKITKRGQNVTFRCDPISEHNRLYWYRQTLGQGPEFLTYFQNEAQLEKSRLLSDRFSAERPKGSFSTLEIQRTEQGDSAMYLCASSGRATSGKTRTGELFFGEGSRLTVL.

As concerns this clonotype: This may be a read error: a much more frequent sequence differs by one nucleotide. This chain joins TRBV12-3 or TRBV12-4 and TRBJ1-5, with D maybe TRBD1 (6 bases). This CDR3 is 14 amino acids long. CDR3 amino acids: CAGSLRGDNQPQHF. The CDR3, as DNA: TGTGCCGGCAGCCTCAGGGGCGACAATCAGCCCCAGCATTTT.

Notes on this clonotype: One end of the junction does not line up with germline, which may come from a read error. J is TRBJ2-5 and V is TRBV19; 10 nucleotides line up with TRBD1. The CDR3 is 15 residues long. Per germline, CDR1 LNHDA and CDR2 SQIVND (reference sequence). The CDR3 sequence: CSVEEEGTGEETQYF. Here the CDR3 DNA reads TGCAGCGTTGAAGAAGAGGGGACAGGGGAAGAGACCCAGTACTTC.

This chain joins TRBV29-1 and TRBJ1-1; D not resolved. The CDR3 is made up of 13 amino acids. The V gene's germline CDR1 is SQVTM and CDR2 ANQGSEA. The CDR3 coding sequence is TGCAGTTACTCGAAACTGATGGACACTGAAGCTTTCTTT. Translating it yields CSYSKLMDTEAFF.

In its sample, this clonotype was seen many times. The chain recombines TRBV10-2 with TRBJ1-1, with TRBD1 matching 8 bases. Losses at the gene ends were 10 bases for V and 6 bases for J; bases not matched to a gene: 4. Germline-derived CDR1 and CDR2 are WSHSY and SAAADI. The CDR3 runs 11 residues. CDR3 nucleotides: TGCGCCACCCTGGACAGGGCTGAAGCTTTCTTT. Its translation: CATLDRAEAFF.

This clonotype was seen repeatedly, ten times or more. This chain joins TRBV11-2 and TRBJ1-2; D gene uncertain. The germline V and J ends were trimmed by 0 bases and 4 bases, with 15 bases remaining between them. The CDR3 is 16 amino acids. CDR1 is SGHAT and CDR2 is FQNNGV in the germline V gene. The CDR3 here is CASSLDGVGRIYGYTF. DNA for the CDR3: TGTGCCAGCAGCTTAGATGGAGTCGGACGGATCTATGGCTACACCTTC.

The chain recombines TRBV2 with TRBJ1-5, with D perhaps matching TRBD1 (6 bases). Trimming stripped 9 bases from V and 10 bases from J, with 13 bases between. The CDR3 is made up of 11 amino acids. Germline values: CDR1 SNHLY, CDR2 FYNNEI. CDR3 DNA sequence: TGTGCCAGTGAGGGACAACTCCCCCAGCATTTT. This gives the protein CASEGQLPQHF. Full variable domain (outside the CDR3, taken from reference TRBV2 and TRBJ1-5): EPEVTQTPSHQVTQMGQEVILRCVPISNHLYFYWYRQILGQKVEFLVSFYNNEISEKSEIFDDQFSVERPDGSNFTLKIRSTKLEDSAMYFCASEGQLPQHFGDGTRLSIL.

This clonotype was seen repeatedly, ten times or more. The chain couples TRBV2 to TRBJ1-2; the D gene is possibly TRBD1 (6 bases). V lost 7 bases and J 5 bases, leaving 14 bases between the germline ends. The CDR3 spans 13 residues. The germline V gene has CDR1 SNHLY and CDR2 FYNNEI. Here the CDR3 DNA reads TGTGCCAGCACCGGGACACTTGCTTATGGCTACACCTTC. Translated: CASTGTLAYGYTF.

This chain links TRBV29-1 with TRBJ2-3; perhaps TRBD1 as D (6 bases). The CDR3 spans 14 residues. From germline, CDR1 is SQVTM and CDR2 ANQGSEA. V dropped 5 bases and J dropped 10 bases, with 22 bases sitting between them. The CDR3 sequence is CSVTRWGQDVAQYF. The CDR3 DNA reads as TGCAGCGTTACGCGGTGGGGGCAGGACGTTGCGCAGTATTTT.

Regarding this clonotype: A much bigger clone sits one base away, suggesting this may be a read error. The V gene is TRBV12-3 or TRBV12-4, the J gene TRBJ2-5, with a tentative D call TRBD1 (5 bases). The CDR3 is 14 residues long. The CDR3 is CAISSGPQGGTQYF. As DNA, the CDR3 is TGTGCCATCAGTTCCGGACCCCAGGGTGGGACCCAGTACTTC.

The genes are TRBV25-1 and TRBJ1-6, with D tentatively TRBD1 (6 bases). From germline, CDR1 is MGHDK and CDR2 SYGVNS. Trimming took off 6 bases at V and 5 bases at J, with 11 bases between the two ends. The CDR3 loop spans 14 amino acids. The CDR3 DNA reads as TGTGCCAGCAGGACCAGGGGCGATAATTCACCCCTCCACTTT. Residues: CASRTRGDNSPLHF. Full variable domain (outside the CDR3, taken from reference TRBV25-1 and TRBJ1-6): EADIYQTPRYLVIGTGKKITLECSQTMGHDKMYWYQQDPGMELHLIHYSYGVNSTEKGDLSSESTVSRIRTEHFPLTLESARPSHTSQYLCASRTRGDNSPLHFGNGTRLTVT.

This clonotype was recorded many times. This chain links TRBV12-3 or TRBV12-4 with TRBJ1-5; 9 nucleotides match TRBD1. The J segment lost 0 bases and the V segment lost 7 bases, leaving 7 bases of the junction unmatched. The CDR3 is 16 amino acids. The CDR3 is CASISTGGFSNQPQHF. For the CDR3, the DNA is TGTGCCAGCATTTCCACAGGGGGCTTTAGCAATCAGCCCCAGCATTTT.

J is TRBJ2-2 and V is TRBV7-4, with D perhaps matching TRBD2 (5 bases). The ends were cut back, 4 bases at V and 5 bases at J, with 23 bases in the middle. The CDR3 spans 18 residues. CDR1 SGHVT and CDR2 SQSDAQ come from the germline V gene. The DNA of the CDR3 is TGTGCCAGCAGCTCCCCCGGTGAAGTGGGAGAATGGACCGGGGAGCTGTTTTTT. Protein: CASSSPGEVGEWTGELFF.

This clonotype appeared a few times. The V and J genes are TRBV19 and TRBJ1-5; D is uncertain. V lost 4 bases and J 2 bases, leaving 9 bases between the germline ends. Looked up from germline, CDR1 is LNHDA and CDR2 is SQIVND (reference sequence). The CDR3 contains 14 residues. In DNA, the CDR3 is TGTGCCAGTAGTAGACTTGATGGCAATCAGCCCCAGCATTTT. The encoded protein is CASSRLDGNQPQHF.

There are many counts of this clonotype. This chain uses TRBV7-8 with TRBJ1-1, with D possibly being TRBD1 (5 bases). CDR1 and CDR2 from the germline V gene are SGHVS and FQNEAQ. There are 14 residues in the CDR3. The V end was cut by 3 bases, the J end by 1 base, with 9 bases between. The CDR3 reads CASSLGEWNTEAFF. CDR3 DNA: TGTGCCAGCAGCTTGGGGGAGTGGAACACTGAAGCTTTCTTT. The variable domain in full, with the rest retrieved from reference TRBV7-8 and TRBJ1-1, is GAGVSQSPRYKVAKRGQDVALRCDPISGHVSLFWYQQALGQGPEFLTYFQNEAQLDKSGLPSDRFFAERPEGSVSTLKIQRTQQEDSAVYLCASSLGEWNTEAFFGQGTRLTVV.

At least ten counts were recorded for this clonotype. This CDR3 is CASSSGTSGIREQYF. The CDR3 DNA is TGTGCCAGCAGCTCGGGGACTAGCGGGATAAGGGAGCAGTACTTC. The chain combines TRBV7-3 with TRBJ2-7; 13 bases fit TRBD2. The CDR3 runs 15 residues. Germline CDR1 and CDR2: SGHTA and FQGTGA. The V and J ends lost 4 bases and 7 bases, in that order; junction bases with no gene match: 7.

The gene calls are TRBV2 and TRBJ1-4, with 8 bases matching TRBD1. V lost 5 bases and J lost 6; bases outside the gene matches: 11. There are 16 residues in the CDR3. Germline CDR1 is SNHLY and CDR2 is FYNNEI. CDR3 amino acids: CASSYSGQAGHEKLFF. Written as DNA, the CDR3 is TGTGCCAGCAGTTACTCGGGACAGGCCGGGCATGAAAAACTGTTTTTT.